The T cell receptor beta chain under discussion was sequenced for a study of blood T cell repertoires in COVID-19. The CDR3 has 14 residues. The germline V gene encodes CDR1 SGHDN and CDR2 FVKESK. Methods used by the authors: Reference gene primer amplification yielded estimated nucleated cell counts. Profiled with immunoSEQ multiplex PCR; TCRdb holds only in-frame clones, not every one. The DNA was the basis for D and trimming; V, J and clone size are from that table. The repertoire holds 150,000 to 200,000 clones, with around 80% as singletons. As regards this clone: One junction end does not reproduce the germline sequence, and a read error may be involved.

The study assigned cohorts using participant-reported clinical history. This clonotype was obtained from a woman aged 55-70 years who had recovered from COVID-19. The chain links TRBV14 to TRBJ1-1; no reliable D call. The sequencing input was PBMCs or T cells enriched from blood (not recorded which). CDR3 DNA: TGTGCCAGCAGCCAAGCCATGGAGAACCCTGAAGCTTTCTTT. Translating gives CASSQAMENPEAFF.